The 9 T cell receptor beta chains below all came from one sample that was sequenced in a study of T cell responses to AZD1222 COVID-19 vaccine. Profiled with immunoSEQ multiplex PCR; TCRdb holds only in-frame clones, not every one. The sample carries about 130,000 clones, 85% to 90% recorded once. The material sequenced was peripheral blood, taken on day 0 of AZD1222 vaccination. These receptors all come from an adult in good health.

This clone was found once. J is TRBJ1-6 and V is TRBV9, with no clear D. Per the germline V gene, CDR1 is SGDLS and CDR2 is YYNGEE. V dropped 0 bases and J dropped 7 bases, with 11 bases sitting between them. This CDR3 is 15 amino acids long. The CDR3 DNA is TGTGCCAGCAGCGTAGGGGGTTTTAGGAATTCACCCCTCCACTTT. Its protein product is CASSVGGFRNSPLHF.

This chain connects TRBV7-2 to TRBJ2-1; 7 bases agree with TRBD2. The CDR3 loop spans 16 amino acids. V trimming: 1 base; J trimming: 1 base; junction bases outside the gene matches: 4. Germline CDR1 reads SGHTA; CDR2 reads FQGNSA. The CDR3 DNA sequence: TGTGCCAGCAGCTTAGGCCCTAGCGGTTCCTACAATGAGCAGTTCTTC. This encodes CASSLGPSGSYNEQFF.

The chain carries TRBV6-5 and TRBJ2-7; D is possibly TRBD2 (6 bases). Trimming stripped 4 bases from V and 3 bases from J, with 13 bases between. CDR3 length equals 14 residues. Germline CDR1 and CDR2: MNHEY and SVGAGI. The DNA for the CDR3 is TGTGCCAGCAGTTCAGGGTCTAGCGTCTACGAGCAGTACTTC. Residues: CASSSGSSVYEQYF.

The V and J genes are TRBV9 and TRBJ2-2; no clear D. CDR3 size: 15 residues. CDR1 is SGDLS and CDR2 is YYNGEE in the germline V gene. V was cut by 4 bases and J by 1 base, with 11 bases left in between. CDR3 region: CASSPGRRNTGELFF. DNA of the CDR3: TGTGCCAGCAGCCCCGGACGTAGGAACACCGGGGAGCTGTTTTTT.

CDR3 nucleotides: TGTGCCAGCAGCCCCGACAGGAAGAATAGCAATCAGCCCCAGCATTTT. Amino acids: CASSPDRKNSNQPQHF. This chain links TRBV7-9 with TRBJ1-5, with D perhaps TRBD1 (6 bases). V lost 5 bases, J lost 0 bases, and 14 bases lay in between. This CDR3 is built from 16 residues. Germline loops: CDR1 SEHNR, CDR2 FQNEAQ (reference sequence).

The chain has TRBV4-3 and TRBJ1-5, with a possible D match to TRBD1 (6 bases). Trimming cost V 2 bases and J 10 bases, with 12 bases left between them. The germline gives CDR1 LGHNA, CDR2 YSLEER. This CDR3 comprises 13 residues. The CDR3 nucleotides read TGCGCCAGCAGCCAAAAAGGGGGGTCTCCCCAGCATTTT. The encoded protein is CASSQKGGSPQHF.

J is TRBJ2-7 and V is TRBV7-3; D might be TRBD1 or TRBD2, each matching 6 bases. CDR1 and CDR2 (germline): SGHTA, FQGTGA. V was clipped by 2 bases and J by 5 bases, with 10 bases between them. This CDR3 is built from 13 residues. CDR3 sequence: CASSLGRGDEQYF. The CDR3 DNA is TGTGCCAGCAGCTTAGGTAGGGGGGACGAGCAGTACTTC.

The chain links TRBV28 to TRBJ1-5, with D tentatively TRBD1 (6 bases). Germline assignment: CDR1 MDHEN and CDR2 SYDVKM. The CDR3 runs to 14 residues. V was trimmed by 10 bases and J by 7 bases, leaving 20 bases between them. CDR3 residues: CATQGTYPWQPQHF. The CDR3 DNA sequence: TGTGCCACCCAAGGGACATACCCATGGCAGCCCCAGCATTTT.

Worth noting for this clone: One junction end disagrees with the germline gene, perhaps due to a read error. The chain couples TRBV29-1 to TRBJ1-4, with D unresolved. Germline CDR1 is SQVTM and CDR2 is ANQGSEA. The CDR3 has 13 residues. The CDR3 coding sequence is TGCAGCGTTGAAGATCTGGATACACCCTCGTCAATTTTT. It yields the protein CSVEDLDTPSSIF.